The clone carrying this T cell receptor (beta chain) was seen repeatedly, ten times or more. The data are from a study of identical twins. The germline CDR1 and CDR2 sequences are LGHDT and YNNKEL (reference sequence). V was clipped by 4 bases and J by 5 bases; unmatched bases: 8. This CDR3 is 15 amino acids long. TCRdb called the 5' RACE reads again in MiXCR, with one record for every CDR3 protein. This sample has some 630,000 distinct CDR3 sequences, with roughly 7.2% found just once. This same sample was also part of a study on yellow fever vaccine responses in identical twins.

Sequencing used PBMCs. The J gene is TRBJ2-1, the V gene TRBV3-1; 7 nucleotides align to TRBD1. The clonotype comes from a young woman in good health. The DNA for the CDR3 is TGTGCCAGCAGCCCCGGGTTCAGGGGGAACAATGAGCAGTTCTTC. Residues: CASSPGFRGNNEQFF.